Included here is one TCR beta chain sequence, with context. Its recognized antigen is unknown. No per-base quality is available; no much larger clone lies one base away. The sample comes from a study of blood T cell repertoires in COVID-19 (dated by TCRdb to 2018 to 2021). For the wider study: Samples from collaborators originated in the United States, Italy and Spain and spanned both the acute and convalescent phases of COVID-19. Deeply sampled blood TCRbeta repertoires from subjects exposed to, actively infected with, or recovered from COVID-19 were included in the dataset. The material from the prospective study consisted of cDNA or gDNA derived from T cells, B-cell-depleted T cells, or PBMCs. The sample metadata nearly always contained a de-identified subject ID, COVID-19 status, age in years and sex. Samples came from the ongoing ImmuneRACE study (first 160 participants) plus 1,254 subjects from 6 global collaborators. Where available, HLA class I and class II types were taken from metadata supplied by the sample provider and were not determined by assay-based typing. The repertoires were released in a freely available public database meant as a resource for research on the immune response to SARS-CoV-2.

General study outcomes and caveats: The quantity of clinical and demographic metadata differed by source and by participant and was supplied without curation.

In the prospective study, participants were about 18 to 100 years old, resided in about 25 geographic areas of the United States, and were enrolled through a virtual design. In the prospective study, participants were assigned to cohorts based on the clinical history participants reported in a screening survey and a study questionnaire. ImmuneRACE Cohort 3 recovered participants were defined by two consecutive negative NP/OP PCR tests, healthcare professional clearance, or symptom resolution. Mobile phlebotomists in the prospective study collected whole blood, serum and a nasopharyngeal or oropharyngeal swab from every participant. Prospective study participants could optionally give additional blood draws and questionnaires over a 2-month period. Before DNA extraction, prospective study blood samples were shipped either frozen or at room temperature. CDR1 and CDR2 (MNHEY, SVGAGI) derive from the germline V gene. Measured from the cysteine to the phenylalanine, the CDR3 is 15 residues long. This entry keeps only the CDR3 DNA: 45 bases, framed from base 1. Cut back by 2 bases and 6 bases, the V and J ends lie 14 bases apart.

TCRbeta CDR3 regions were amplified from genomic DNA by means of the immunoSEQ Assay, a bias-controlled multiplex PCR. As for how the authors treated the data: Within the assay, amplification of reference gene primers was used to estimate how many nucleated cells each sample contained. To quantify the absolute abundance of each unique TCRbeta CDR3 rearrangement, sequence reads were collapsed and filtered. Productive Simpson clonality was computed per sample as the square root of Simpson's diversity index over productive rearrangements. This immuneACCESS table, as held by TCRdb, lists in-frame sequences with V and J called but not all clones. Of the missing ones, under half trace to an unresolved V gene in checked studies; the others have no known cause. D and trimming come from the DNA, and the V and J calls and clone size come from that table. The sample records 400,000 to 450,000 clones, around 91% of which are singletons. The ten top clones hold 0.6% of the sample.

The receptor was isolated from a man aged 18 to 29 who had recovered from COVID-19. The sample was PBMCs or T cells enriched from blood (not recorded which). The sequence is built from TRBV6-5 and TRBJ2-1, and TRBD1 may be the D gene, going by 6 matching bases. The base sequence is TGTGCCAGCAGTTACGGAGAGGCAGGGGCCAATGAGCAGTTCTTC. It translates to CASSYGEAGANEQFF.